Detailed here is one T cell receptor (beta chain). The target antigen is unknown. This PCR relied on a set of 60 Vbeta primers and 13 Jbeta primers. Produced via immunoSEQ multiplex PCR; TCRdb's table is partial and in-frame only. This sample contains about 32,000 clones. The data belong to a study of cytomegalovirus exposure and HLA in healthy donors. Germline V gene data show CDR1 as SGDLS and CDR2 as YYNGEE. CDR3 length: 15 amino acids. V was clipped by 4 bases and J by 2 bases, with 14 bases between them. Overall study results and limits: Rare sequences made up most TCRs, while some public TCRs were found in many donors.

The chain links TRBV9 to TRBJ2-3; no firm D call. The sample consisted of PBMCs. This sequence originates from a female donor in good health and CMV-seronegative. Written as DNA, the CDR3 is TGTGCCAGCAGCCCGAACAGAGTTAACACAGATACGCAGTATTTT. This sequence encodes CASSPNRVNTDTQYF.